The 24 T cell receptor beta chains presented below share a single source sample, sequenced in a study of neoadjuvant anti-PD-1 for oral cavity cancer. TCRdb's table, derived via immunoSEQ multiplex PCR, lists solely in-frame clones and lacks some. This table has 84,000 or so clones, less than 85% appearing once. The material sequenced was PBMCs, taken before nivolumab (anti-PD-1) treatment. The source of these receptors is a person aged 35-79 years with oral cavity squamous cell carcinoma.

The V and J genes are TRBV4-1 and TRBJ2-1, with D perhaps assigned TRBD1 or TRBD2 (6 bases each). Germline values: CDR1 MGHRA, CDR2 YSYEKL. The CDR3 runs to 15 residues. Trimming removed 1 base from V and 5 bases from J, with 12 bases in between. DNA for the CDR3: TGCGCCAGCAGCCAAGTGGAGGGGGGAGACAATGAGCAGTTCTTC. Its translation is CASSQVEGGDNEQFF.

V and J are TRBV6-1 and TRBJ2-7; the match to TRBD1 covers 8 bases. The CDR3 contains 12 residues. The ends lost 11 bases at V and 3 bases at J; junction bases unmatched: 6. Germline lookup yields CDR1 MNHNS and CDR2 SASEGT. In nucleotides, the CDR3 is TGTGCCGGTAGGACAGGGAGCTACGAGCAGTACTTC. It encodes CAGRTGSYEQYF.

The chain links TRBV19 to TRBJ2-5; D uncertain. Germline CDR1 and CDR2: LNHDA and SQIVND (reference sequence). Deletions cut 3 bases from V and 5 bases from J, with 13 bases between. CDR3 length: 14 amino acids. This CDR3 reads CASSIPALGETQYF. As DNA, the CDR3 is TGTGCCAGTAGTATTCCCGCGCTGGGGGAGACCCAGTACTTC.

The chain carries TRBV29-1 and TRBJ2-3; D might be TRBD1 (6 bases). V lost 5 bases and J lost 6, with 21 bases in between. The CDR3 is 15 residues long. CDR1 is SQVTM and CDR2 is ANQGSEA in the germline V gene. The CDR3 sequence is CSVRVGASLGDTQYF. CDR3 sequence (DNA): TGCAGCGTTCGTGTGGGGGCCTCGCTGGGGGATACGCAGTATTTT.

The V call is TRBV7-8, the J call TRBJ2-7; D is uncertain. Germline V CDR1 and CDR2: SGHVS, FQNEAQ. The V gene lost 4 bases and the J gene lost 6 bases, with 13 bases spanning the gap. The CDR3 length is 13 residues. CDR3 protein: CASSSHPRAEQYF. The CDR3, as DNA: TGTGCCAGCAGCTCCCACCCAAGGGCCGAGCAGTACTTC.

The rearrangement joins TRBV10-2 to TRBJ1-2, with 11 bases aligning to TRBD1. CDR1 and CDR2 from the germline V gene are WSHSY and SAAADI. The CDR3 totals 14 residues. The V and J ends lost 5 bases and 8 bases, in that order; junction bases with no gene match: 7. The CDR3 protein is CASSLDRGRGGYTF. In nucleotides, the CDR3 is TGCGCCAGCAGTTTGGACAGGGGGCGAGGGGGCTACACCTTC.

The chain joins TRBV5-1 to TRBJ1-2, with D unclear. CDR1 and CDR2 from the germline V gene are SGHRS and YFSETQ. The ends were cut back, 1 base at V and 4 bases at J, with 11 bases in the middle. The CDR3 contains 14 residues. CDR3 protein: CASSLQATSYGYTF. The CDR3 DNA reads as TGCGCCAGCAGCTTGCAAGCTACATCCTATGGCTACACCTTC.

The chain combines TRBV5-4 with TRBJ1-3; no clear D. Looked up from germline, CDR1 is SGHNT and CDR2 is YYREEE (reference sequence). The CDR3 consists of 16 residues. The V end was cut by 0 bases, the J end by 4 bases, with 14 bases between. The CDR3 DNA is TGTGCCAGCAGCTTGGACTCTGGGGTCTCCGGAAACACCATATATTTT. Its protein product is CASSLDSGVSGNTIYF.

This clone was observed a handful of times. The chain carries TRBV5-6 and TRBJ2-7; possible D gene TRBD1, 5 bases. Trimming left V 0 bases short and J 0 bases short, with 7 bases between. CDR1 is SGHDT, CDR2 YYEEEE, per germline. This CDR3 has 14 amino acids. The CDR3 reads CASSLGQNSYEQYF. The CDR3 DNA is TGTGCCAGCAGCTTGGGACAGAACTCCTACGAGCAGTACTTC.

This clone was counted once. This chain uses TRBV6-5 with TRBJ1-4; 8 nucleotides line up with TRBD1. V dropped 3 bases and J dropped 7; count of bases not matched to a gene: 7. Germline CDR1 is MNHEY and CDR2 is SVGAGI. The CDR3 runs to 15 residues. The CDR3 loop is CASSYSGQGGEKLFF. DNA of the CDR3: TGTGCCAGCAGTTATTCCGGACAGGGCGGTGAAAAACTGTTTTTT.

By sample fraction, this clone is medium-sized. The rearrangement joins TRBV11-2 to TRBJ1-2; 9 nucleotides agree with TRBD1. V lost 5 bases and J lost 9; bases outside the gene matches: 7. CDR1 is SGHAT, CDR2 FQNNGV, per germline. CDR3 size: 13 residues. Written as DNA, the CDR3 is TGTGCCAGCAGCCCCGGGACAGGGAGCAGCTACACCTTC. This encodes CASSPGTGSSYTF. The whole variable domain, remainder taken from reference TRBV11-2 and TRBJ1-2, is EAGVAQSPRYKIIEKRQSVAFWCNPISGHATLYWYQQILGQGPKLLIQFQNNGVVDDSQLPKDRFSAERLKGVDSTLKIQPAKLEDSAVYLCASSPGTGSSYTFGSGTRLTVV.

The chain links TRBV19 to TRBJ1-2; no firm D call. Germline values: CDR1 LNHDA, CDR2 SQIVND (reference sequence). The CDR3 is 15 residues long. V was cut by 5 bases and J by 8 bases, with 21 bases left in between. DNA for the CDR3: TGTGCCAGTAGTCCGACACCGGAGTACCCCGCCGGCTACACCTTC. Translated: CASSPTPEYPAGYTF.

The V and J genes are TRBV2 and TRBJ1-1; no clear D. Trimming shortened V by 6 bases and J by 1 base, and 9 bases separated the two germline ends. The germline CDR1 and CDR2 sequences are SNHLY and FYNNEI. The CDR3 contains 13 residues. The CDR3 loop is CASRITSNTEAFF. CDR3 bases: TGTGCCAGCAGAATAACTTCGAACACTGAAGCTTTCTTT.

This chain links TRBV5-1 with TRBJ2-7, with TRBD2 as a possible D gene (5 bases). The CDR3 consists of 14 residues. CDR1 SGHRS and CDR2 YFSETQ come from the germline V gene. Trimming pared 0 bases from V and 3 bases from J, leaving 10 bases between. This CDR3 is CASSLGPGNYEQYF. CDR3 DNA sequence: TGCGCCAGCAGCTTGGGGCCGGGGAACTACGAGCAGTACTTC.

J is TRBJ2-1 and V is TRBV6-5; 10 bases fit TRBD1. CDR3 length: 16 residues. J lost 7 bases, V lost 0 bases, and 6 bases had no gene match. Looked up from germline, CDR1 is MNHEY and CDR2 is SVGAGI. The CDR3 is CASSYSMGQGKNEQFF. The CDR3 nucleotides are TGTGCCAGCAGTTACTCGATGGGACAGGGGAAAAATGAGCAGTTCTTC.

This chain joins TRBV10-3 and TRBJ2-2; possible D gene TRBD2, 6 bases. This CDR3 comprises 17 residues. V was pared by 0 bases and J by 5 bases, with 16 bases between. CDR1 ENHRY and CDR2 SYGVKD come from the germline V gene. The CDR3 sequence: CAISESLASLGTGELFF. In DNA form, the CDR3 reads TGTGCCATCAGTGAGTCACTAGCTTCTCTGGGGACCGGGGAGCTGTTTTTT.

CDR3 in DNA: TGCAGCGTTTCCCGATGGACAGGGGCGAACACTGAAGCTTTCTTT. Encoded protein: CSVSRWTGANTEAFF. V gene TRBV29-1 combines with J gene TRBJ1-1, with 9 bases fitting TRBD1. V gave up 5 bases and J gave up 1 base; unmatched junction bases: 8. This CDR3 is built from 15 residues. Germline V gene lookup returns CDR1 SQVTM and CDR2 ANQGSEA.

This rearrangement joins TRBV10-2 to TRBJ2-1, with a weak D call TRBD2 (6 bases). V lost 8 bases, J lost 9 bases, and 20 bases lay in between. The germline gives CDR1 WSHSY, CDR2 SAAADI. The length of the CDR3 is 14 residues. For the CDR3, the DNA is TGCGCCAGCGGATTTAGCGGCGAGACAAGTGAGCAGTTCTTC. Amino acids: CASGFSGETSEQFF.

This clone was picked up many times. The rearrangement links TRBV6-1 to TRBJ2-3; possibly TRBD1 or TRBD2 for D (5 bases each). The V gene lost 11 bases and the J gene lost 0 bases, with 15 bases spanning the gap. From germline, CDR1 is MNHNS and CDR2 SASEGT. The CDR3 runs 14 residues. CDR3 sequence reads: CASAGTRSTDTQYF. CDR3 DNA sequence: TGTGCCTCCGCCGGGACCCGCAGCACAGATACGCAGTATTTT.

V gene TRBV29-1 combines with J gene TRBJ2-7; D is possibly TRBD1 (6 bases). Germline CDR1 reads SQVTM; CDR2 reads ANQGSEA. V was cut by 5 bases and J by 0 bases, with 11 bases left in between. The CDR3 loop spans 13 amino acids. The CDR3 loop is CSVMDSSSYEQYF. The CDR3 DNA sequence: TGCAGCGTTATGGACAGTTCCTCCTACGAGCAGTACTTC.

The chain has TRBV6-1 and TRBJ2-7; D tentatively reads TRBD1 or TRBD2 (5 bases each). V was cut by 0 bases and J by 7 bases, with 13 bases left in between. The CDR3 sequence is 14 residues long. Looked up from germline, CDR1 is MNHNS and CDR2 is SASEGT. The CDR3 DNA is TGTGCCAGCAGTGAAGCGAACACGGGACGAGAGCAGTACTTC. It specifies CASSEANTGREQYF.

The chain combines TRBV5-4 with TRBJ2-1; D possibly uses TRBD1 or TRBD2 (6 bases each). CDR3 length: 13 amino acids. The germline V gene encodes CDR1 SGHNT and CDR2 YYREEE (reference sequence). The V and J ends lost 3 bases and 7 bases respectively, with 11 bases between them. Here the CDR3 DNA reads TGTGCCAGCAGCTGGGCGGGGACAAATGAGCAGTTCTTC. Translation gives CASSWAGTNEQFF.

This clone was recorded a few times. The chain links TRBV30 to TRBJ1-5; no clear D gene. Germline CDR1 is GTSNPN and CDR2 is SVGIG (reference sequence). V gave up 5 bases and J gave up 2 bases, with 7 bases separating them. The length of the CDR3 is 12 residues. CDR3 sequence reads: CAWGSGNQPQHF. In DNA, the CDR3 is TGTGCCTGGGGCAGTGGCAATCAGCCCCAGCATTTT.

The J gene is TRBJ2-7, the V gene TRBV6-1; 7 bases align to TRBD2. V shed 1 base and J 3 bases; nucleotides not matched to a gene: 3. The CDR3 runs to 14 residues. Germline V gene lookup returns CDR1 MNHNS and CDR2 SASEGT. The CDR3 DNA reads TGTGCCAGCAGTGAAGAGCGGGATCTCTACGAGCAGTACTTC. Its translation: CASSEERDLYEQYF.